This entry lists 13 T cell receptor beta chains sequenced from one sample in a study of blood T cell repertoires in COVID-19. TCRdb keeps only in-frame clones here, not all; method: immunoSEQ multiplex PCR. This sample has over 150,000 clones; approximately 84% occur once, and the top ten carry around 6.8%. The sample was peripheral blood. The source is a human donor in a cohort sampled during active COVID-19.

V is TRBV25-1 and J is TRBJ2-1; D is possibly TRBD2 (5 bases). This CDR3 is built from 16 residues. Germline lookup yields CDR1 MGHDK and CDR2 SYGVNS. The V gene lost 1 base and the J gene lost 6 bases, with 16 bases spanning the gap. In DNA, the CDR3 is TGTGCCAGCAGTGAATTAAAGGACTCCCCTTTCAATGAGCAGTTCTTC. It codes for CASSELKDSPFNEQFF.

This clone was found once. V is TRBV19 and J is TRBJ2-2; TRBD1 aligns across 8 bases. The CDR3 sequence is 14 residues long. Germline V lookup: CDR1 LNHDA, CDR2 SQIVND (reference sequence). V was pared by 5 bases and J by 5 bases, with 4 bases of the junction left unmatched. The CDR3 sequence: CASSPRQGTGELFF. CDR3 nucleotide sequence: TGTGCCAGTAGTCCACGACAGGGGACCGGGGAGCTGTTTTTT.

The rearrangement uses TRBV7-2 and TRBJ2-5; the D gene is possibly TRBD2 (5 bases). The V and J ends lost 5 bases and 5 bases respectively, with 15 bases between them. Germline V gives CDR1 SGHTA, CDR2 FQGNSA. The CDR3 contains 14 residues. CDR3 nucleotide sequence: TGTGCCAGCAGCCCACTAGGGCCCCGGGAGACCCAGTACTTC. Translated: CASSPLGPRETQYF.

This chain uses TRBV27 with TRBJ1-2, with TRBD1 identical over 11 bases. J was trimmed by 7 bases and V by 5 bases; bases with no gene match: 6. The CDR3 has 14 amino acids. Germline V gene data show CDR1 as MNHEY and CDR2 as SMNVEV (reference sequence). The CDR3 loop reads CASSLGTGGGGYTF. Written as DNA, the CDR3 is TGTGCCAGCAGTCTCGGGACAGGGGGGGGTGGCTACACCTTC.

This clone was detected only once. The gene calls are TRBV6-2 or TRBV6-3 and TRBJ2-1; 12 bases match TRBD2. CDR3 size: 15 residues. Looked up from germline, CDR1 is MNHEY and CDR2 is SVGEGT. The V and J ends lost 5 bases and 8 bases, in that order; junction bases with no gene match: 7. CDR3 residues: CASSHPGLAGYEQFF. DNA of the CDR3: TGTGCCAGCAGTCACCCCGGACTAGCGGGATATGAGCAGTTCTTC.

CDR3 nucleotide sequence: TGTGCCAGCAGCTCCCGGGACAGTGGCTCCTACGAGCAGTACTTC. It encodes CASSSRDSGSYEQYF. The chain joins TRBV13 to TRBJ2-7, with TRBD1 matching over 7 bases. Trimming cost V 4 bases and J 0 bases; bases outside gene matches: 6. Germline assignment: CDR1 PRHDT and CDR2 FYEKMQ (reference sequence). The CDR3 spans 15 residues.

Remarks on this clone: In the same sample, other DNA sequences code for this CDR3. The J gene is TRBJ2-7, the V gene TRBV19; D unresolved. The ends were cut back, 1 base at V and 0 bases at J, with 7 bases in the middle. This CDR3 region has 14 residues. Germline V CDR1 and CDR2: LNHDA, SQIVND (reference sequence). In DNA form, the CDR3 reads TGTGCCAGTAGTATAGGCGGCTCCTCCTACGAGCAGTACTTC. As protein: CASSIGGSSYEQYF.

The chain links TRBV3-1 (or the pseudogene TRBV3-2) to TRBJ2-1; D possibly corresponds to TRBD2 (5 bases). Germline CDR1 and CDR2: LGHDT and YNNKEL (reference sequence). Deletions cut 1 base from V and 0 bases from J, with 10 bases between. This CDR3 has 16 residues. Here the CDR3 DNA reads TGTGCCAGCAGCCAAGGGACTCCTAGCTCCTACAATGAGCAGTTCTTC. This translates into CASSQGTPSSYNEQFF.

V usage is TRBV2 and J usage is TRBJ1-4; 9 bases map to TRBD1. The germline gives CDR1 SNHLY, CDR2 FYNNEI. This CDR3 contains 13 residues. The junction had 6 bases not matched to a gene; V was cut back by 8 bases and J by 8 bases. DNA for the CDR3: TGTGCCAGCCGGGGACAGGGAGGGGAAAAACTGTTTTTT. Its translation: CASRGQGGEKLFF.

This chain connects TRBV19 to TRBJ1-2; perhaps TRBD1 as D (6 bases). V lost 5 bases, J lost 2 bases, and 15 bases lay in between. The CDR3 length is 15 residues. The germline V gene encodes CDR1 LNHDA and CDR2 SQIVND (reference sequence). CDR3 region: CASSPLWGQNYGYTF. In DNA form, the CDR3 reads TGTGCCAGTAGTCCCCTCTGGGGGCAGAACTATGGCTACACCTTC.

The count of this clone is one. The chain recombines TRBV7-9 with TRBJ1-4, with 7 bases matching TRBD1. There are 18 residues in the CDR3. Per germline, CDR1 SEHNR and CDR2 FQNEAQ (reference sequence). The trim removed 4 bases at V and 0 bases at J, leaving 11 bases unmatched. The chain's CDR3 is CASSSTSGTVSTNEKLFF. CDR3 sequence (DNA): TGTGCCAGCAGCTCGACCTCCGGGACAGTCTCAACTAATGAAAAACTGTTTTTT.

The rearrangement links TRBV5-6 to TRBJ2-7; TRBD1 is a possible D gene (6 bases). The CDR3 is 14 amino acids. Trimming left V 5 bases short and J 3 bases short, with 15 bases between. Germline V CDR1 and CDR2: SGHDT, YYEEEE. Written as DNA, the CDR3 is TGTGCCAGCAGTCCGGCAGGACAGAGCTACGAGCAGTACTTC. This translates into CASSPAGQSYEQYF. The whole variable domain, remainder taken from reference TRBV5-6 and TRBJ2-7, is DAGVTQSPTHLIKTRGQQVTLRCSPKSGHDTVSWYQQALGQGPQFIFQYYEEEERQRGNFPDRFSGHQFPNYSSELNVNALLLGDSALYLCASSPAGQSYEQYFGPGTRLTVT.

The gene calls are TRBV16 and TRBJ1-2; 11 positions match TRBD1. The V segment lost 4 bases and the J segment 7 bases; nucleotides outside the gene matches: 5. The CDR3 extends over 14 amino acids. Germline CDR1 and CDR2: KGHSY and FQNENV. CDR3 loop: CASSPPGQGGGYTF. CDR3 sequence (DNA): TGTGCCAGCAGCCCTCCGGGACAGGGGGGTGGCTACACCTTC.